This TCR beta chain was sequenced during a study of post-analysis software for immune sequencing data. Study findings and constraints: In multiple sclerosis, normalized Chao1 diversity was significantly below that of controls. The study found TRBV5-6, TRBV5-1 and TRBV20-1 among about five TRBV segments more frequent in patients than controls. Samples from one preparation batch, clustered by F measure, grouped strongly together.

The CDR3 runs 14 residues. CDR1 and CDR2 (germline): DFQATT, SNEGSKA (reference sequence). Comment on this clonotype: Its antigen is as yet unknown.

Researchers reported that TCR beta cDNA libraries carried unique molecular identifiers. TCRdb reanalysed the PCR reads using MiXCR and keeps one entry per CDR3 protein. The table records some 500,000 distinct CDR3 sequences, over 35% of them present only once. This chain uses TRBV20-1 with TRBJ1-5; 11 bases line up with TRBD1. The source is a girl aged 5-17 years with multiple sclerosis. The specimen sequenced was blood. The CDR3 bases are TGCAGAGCATCCCGGGACAGGGGGTCGGAGCCCCAGCATTTT. Its protein is CRASRDRGSEPQHF.